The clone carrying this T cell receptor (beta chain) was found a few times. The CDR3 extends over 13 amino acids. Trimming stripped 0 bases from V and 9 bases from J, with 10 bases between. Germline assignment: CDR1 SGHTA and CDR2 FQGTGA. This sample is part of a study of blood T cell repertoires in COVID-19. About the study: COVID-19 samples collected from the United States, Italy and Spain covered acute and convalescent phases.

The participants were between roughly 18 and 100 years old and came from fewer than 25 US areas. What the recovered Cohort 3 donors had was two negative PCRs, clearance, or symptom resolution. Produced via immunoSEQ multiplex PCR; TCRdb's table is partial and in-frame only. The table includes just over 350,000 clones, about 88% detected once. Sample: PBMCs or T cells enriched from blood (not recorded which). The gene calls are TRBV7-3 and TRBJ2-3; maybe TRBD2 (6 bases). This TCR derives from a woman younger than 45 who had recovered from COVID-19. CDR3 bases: TGTGCCAGCAGCTTAACGTCGGCGGGGACGCAGTATTTT. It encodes CASSLTSAGTQYF. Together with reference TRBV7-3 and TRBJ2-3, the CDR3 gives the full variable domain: GAGVSQTPSNKVTEKGKYVELRCDPISGHTALYWYRQSLGQGPEFLIYFQGTGAADDSGLPNDRFFAVRPEGSVSTLKIQRTERGDSAVYLCASSLTSAGTQYFGPGTRLTVL.